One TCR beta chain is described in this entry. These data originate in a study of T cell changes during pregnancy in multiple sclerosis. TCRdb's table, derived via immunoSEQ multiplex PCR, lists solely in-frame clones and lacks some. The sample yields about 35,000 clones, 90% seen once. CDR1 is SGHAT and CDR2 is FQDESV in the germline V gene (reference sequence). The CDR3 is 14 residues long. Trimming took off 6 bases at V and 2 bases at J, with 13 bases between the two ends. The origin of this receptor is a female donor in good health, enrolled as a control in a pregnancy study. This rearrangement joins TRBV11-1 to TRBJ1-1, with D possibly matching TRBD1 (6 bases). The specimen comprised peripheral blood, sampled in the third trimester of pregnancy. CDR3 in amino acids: CASSLDSVNTEAFF. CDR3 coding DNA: TGTGCCAGCAGTTTGGACAGCGTCAACACTGAAGCTTTCTTT. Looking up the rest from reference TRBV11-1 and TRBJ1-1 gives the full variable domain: EAEVAQSPRYKITEKSQAVAFWCDPISGHATLYWYRQILGQGPELLVQFQDESVVDDSQLPKDRFSAERLKGVDSTLKIQPAELGDSAMYLCASSLDSVNTEAFFGQGTRLTVV.